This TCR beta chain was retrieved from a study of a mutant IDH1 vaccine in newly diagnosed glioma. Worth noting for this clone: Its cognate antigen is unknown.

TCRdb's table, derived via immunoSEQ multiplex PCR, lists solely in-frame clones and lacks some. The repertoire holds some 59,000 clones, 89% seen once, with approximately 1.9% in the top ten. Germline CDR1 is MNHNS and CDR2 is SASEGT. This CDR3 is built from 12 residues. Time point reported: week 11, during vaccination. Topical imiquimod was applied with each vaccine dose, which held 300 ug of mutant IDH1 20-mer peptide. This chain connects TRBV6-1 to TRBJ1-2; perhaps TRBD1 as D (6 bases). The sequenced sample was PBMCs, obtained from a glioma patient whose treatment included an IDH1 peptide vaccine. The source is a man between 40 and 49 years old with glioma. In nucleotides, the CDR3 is TGTGCGACGAACAGGGTAGACTATGGCTACACCTTC. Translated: CATNRVDYGYTF.